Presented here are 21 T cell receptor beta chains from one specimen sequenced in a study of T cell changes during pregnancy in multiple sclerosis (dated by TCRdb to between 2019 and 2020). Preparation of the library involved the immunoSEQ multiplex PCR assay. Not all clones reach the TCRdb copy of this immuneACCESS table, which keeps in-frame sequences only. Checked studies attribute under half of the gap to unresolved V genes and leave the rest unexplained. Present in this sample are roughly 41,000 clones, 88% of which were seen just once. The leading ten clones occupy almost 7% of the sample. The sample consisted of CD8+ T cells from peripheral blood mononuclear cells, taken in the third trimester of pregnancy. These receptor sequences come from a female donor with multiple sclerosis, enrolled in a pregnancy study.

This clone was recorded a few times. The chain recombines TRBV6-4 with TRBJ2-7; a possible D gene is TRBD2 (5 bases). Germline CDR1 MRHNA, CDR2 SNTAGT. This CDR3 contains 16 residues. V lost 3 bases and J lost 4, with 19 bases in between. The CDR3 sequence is CASSEGAFGLGYEQYF. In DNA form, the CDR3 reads TGTGCCAGCAGTGAGGGAGCCTTTGGACTGGGTTACGAGCAGTACTTC.

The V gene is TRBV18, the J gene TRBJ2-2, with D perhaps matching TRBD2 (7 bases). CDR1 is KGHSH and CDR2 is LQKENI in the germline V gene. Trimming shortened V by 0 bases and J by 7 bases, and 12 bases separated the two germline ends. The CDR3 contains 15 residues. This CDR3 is CASSPPGGLDGELFF. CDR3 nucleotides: TGTGCCAGCTCACCACCGGGGGGGCTCGACGGGGAGCTGTTTTTT.

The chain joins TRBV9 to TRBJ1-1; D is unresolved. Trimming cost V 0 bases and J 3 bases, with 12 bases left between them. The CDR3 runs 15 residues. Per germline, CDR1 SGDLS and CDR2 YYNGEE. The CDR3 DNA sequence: TGTGCCAGCAGCGTAGGGGGAGGCGGGGACACTGAAGCTTTCTTT. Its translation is CASSVGGGGDTEAFF.

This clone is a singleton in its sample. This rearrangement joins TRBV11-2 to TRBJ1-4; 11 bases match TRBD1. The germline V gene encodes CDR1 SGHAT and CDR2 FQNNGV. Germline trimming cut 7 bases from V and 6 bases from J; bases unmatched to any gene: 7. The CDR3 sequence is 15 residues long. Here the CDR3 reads CASTGWTGGYEKLFF. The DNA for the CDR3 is TGTGCCAGCACCGGTTGGACAGGGGGCTATGAAAAACTGTTTTTT.

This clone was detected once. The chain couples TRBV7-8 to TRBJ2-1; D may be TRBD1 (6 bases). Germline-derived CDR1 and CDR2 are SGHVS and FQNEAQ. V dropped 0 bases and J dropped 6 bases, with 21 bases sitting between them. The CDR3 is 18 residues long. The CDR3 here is CASSLAVIGGSVGNEQFF. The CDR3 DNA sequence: TGTGCCAGCAGCTTAGCCGTTATAGGGGGATCAGTCGGCAATGAGCAGTTCTTC.

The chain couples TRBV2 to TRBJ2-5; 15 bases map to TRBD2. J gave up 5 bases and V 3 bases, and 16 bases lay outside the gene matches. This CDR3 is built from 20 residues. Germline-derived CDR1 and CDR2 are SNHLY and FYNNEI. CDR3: CASSDPRTSGGARRRETQYF. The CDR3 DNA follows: TGTGCCAGCAGTGATCCCCGGACTAGCGGGGGGGCGAGAAGGAGGGAGACCCAGTACTTC.

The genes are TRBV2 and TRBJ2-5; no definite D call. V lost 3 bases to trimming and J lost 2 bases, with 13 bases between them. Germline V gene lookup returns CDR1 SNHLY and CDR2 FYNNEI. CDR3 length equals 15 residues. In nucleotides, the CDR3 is TGTGCCAGCAGTGATGGGTACAGCTATCAAGAGACCCAGTACTTC. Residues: CASSDGYSYQETQYF.

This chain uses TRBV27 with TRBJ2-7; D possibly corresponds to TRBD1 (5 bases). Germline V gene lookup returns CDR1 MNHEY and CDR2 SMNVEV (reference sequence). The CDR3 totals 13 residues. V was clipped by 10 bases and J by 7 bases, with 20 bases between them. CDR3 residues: CATSAGFGLEQYF. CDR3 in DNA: TGTGCCACCTCGGCAGGGTTCGGGCTGGAGCAGTACTTC.

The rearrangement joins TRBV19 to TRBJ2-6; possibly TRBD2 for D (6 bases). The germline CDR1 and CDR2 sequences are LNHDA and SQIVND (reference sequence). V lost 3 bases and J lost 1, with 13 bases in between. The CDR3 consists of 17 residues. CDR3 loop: CASSIGGLESGANVLTF. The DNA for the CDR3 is TGTGCCAGTAGTATTGGAGGGCTGGAGTCTGGGGCCAACGTCCTGACTTTC.

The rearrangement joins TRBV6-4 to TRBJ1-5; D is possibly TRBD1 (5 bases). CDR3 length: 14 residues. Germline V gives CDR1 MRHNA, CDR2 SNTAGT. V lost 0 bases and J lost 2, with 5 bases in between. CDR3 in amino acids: CASSDSGGNQPQHF. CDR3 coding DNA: TGTGCCAGCAGTGACTCAGGGGGCAATCAGCCCCAGCATTTT.

CDR3 coding DNA: TGTGCCAGCAGTTACAGCAGGGATACCTACGAGCAGTACTTC. Protein sequence: CASSYSRDTYEQYF. The J gene is TRBJ2-7, the V gene TRBV6-5; the D gene is possibly TRBD1 (5 bases). Germline CDR1 MNHEY, CDR2 SVGAGI. V gave up 2 bases and J gave up 2 bases, with 10 bases separating them. The CDR3 runs to 14 residues.

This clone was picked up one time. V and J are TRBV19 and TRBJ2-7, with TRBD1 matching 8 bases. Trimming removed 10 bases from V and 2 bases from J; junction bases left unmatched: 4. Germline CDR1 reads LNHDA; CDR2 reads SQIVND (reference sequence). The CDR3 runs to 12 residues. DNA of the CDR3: TGTGCCACCGGACAGGGACCCTACGAGCAGTACTTC. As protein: CATGQGPYEQYF.

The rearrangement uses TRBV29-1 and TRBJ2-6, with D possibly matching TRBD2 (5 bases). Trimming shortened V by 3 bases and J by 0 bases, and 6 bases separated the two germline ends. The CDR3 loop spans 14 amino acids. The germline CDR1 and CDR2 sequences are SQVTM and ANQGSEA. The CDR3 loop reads CSVEGSSGANVLTF. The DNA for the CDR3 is TGCAGCGTTGAGGGGAGCTCTGGGGCCAACGTCCTGACTTTC.

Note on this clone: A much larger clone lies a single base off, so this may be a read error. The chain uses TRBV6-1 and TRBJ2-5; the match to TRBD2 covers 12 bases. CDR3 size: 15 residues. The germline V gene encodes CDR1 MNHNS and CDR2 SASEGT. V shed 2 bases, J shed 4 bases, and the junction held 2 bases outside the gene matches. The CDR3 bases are TGTGCCAGCAGTGAACTAGCGGGGGGGCCAGAGACCCAGTACTTC. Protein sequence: CASSELAGGPETQYF.

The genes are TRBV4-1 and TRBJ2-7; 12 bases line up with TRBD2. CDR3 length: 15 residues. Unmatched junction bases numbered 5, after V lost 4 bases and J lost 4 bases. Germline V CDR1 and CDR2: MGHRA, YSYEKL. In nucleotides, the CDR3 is TGCGCCAGCAGCCTCCGACTAGCGGGGGAGTACGAGCAGTACTTC. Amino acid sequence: CASSLRLAGEYEQYF.

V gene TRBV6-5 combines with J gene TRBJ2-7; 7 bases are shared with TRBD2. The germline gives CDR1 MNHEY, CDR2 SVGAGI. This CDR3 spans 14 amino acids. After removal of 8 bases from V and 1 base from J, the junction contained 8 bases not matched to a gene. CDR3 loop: CASGRGFESYEQYF. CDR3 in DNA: TGTGCCAGCGGGAGGGGCTTCGAGTCCTACGAGCAGTACTTC.

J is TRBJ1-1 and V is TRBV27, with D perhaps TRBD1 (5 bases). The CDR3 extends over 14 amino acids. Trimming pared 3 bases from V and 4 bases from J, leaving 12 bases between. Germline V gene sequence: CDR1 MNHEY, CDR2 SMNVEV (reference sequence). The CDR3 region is CASSLGGARTEAFF. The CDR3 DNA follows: TGTGCCAGCAGTTTGGGCGGGGCGCGCACTGAAGCTTTCTTT.

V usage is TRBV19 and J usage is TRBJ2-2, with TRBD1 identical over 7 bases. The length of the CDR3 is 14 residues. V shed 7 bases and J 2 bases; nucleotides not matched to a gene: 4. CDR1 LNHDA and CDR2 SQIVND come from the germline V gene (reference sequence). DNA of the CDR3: TGTGCCAGTACGGGGACAGATAACACCGGGGAGCTGTTTTTT. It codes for CASTGTDNTGELFF.

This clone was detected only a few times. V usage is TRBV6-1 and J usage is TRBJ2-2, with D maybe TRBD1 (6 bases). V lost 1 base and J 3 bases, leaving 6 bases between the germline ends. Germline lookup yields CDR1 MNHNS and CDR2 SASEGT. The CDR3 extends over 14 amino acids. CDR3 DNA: TGTGCCAGCAGTGAAGGACAGGACACCGGGGAGCTGTTTTTT. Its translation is CASSEGQDTGELFF.

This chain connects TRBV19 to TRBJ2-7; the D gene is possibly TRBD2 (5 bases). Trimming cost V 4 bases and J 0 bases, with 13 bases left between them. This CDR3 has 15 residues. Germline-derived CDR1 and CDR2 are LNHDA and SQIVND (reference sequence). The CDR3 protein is CASSTLEGLSYEQYF. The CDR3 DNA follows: TGTGCCAGTAGTACCCTAGAGGGCCTCTCCTACGAGCAGTACTTC.

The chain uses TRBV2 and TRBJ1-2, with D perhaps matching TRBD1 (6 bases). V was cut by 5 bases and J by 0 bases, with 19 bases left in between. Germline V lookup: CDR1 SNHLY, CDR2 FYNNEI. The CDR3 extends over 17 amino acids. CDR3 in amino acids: CASSREQGPNSNYGYTF. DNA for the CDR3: TGTGCCAGCAGTAGGGAGCAGGGGCCCAATTCTAACTATGGCTACACCTTC.